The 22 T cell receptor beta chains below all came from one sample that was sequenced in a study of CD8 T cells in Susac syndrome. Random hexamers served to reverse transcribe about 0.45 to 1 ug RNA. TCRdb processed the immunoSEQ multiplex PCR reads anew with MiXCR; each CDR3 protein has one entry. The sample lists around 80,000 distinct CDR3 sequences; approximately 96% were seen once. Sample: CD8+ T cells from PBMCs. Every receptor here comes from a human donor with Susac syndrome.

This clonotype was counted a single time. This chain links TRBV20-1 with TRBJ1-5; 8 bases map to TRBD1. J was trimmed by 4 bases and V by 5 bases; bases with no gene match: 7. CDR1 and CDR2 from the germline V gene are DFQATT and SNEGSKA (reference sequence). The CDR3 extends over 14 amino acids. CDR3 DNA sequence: TGCAGTGCTGCACCGGACAGGGCGAATCAGCCCCAGCATTTT. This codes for CSAAPDRANQPQHF.

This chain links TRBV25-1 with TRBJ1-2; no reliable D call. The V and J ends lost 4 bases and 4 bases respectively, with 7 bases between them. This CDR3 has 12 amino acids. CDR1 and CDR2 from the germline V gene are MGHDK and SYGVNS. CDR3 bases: TGTGCCAGCAGTGGGGCCACCTATGGCTACACCTTC. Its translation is CASSGATYGYTF.

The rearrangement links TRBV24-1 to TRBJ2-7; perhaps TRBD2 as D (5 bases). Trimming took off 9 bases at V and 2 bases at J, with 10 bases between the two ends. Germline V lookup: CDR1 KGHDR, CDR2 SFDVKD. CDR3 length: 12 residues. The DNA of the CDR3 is TGTGCCACCTCCGACGGGACCTACGAGCAGTACTTC. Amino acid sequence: CATSDGTYEQYF.

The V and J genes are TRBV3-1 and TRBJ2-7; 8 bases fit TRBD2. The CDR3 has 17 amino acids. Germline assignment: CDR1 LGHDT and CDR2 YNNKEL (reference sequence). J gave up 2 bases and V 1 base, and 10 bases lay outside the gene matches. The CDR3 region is CASSQALAGLFPYEQYF. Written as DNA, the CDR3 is TGTGCCAGCAGCCAAGCTCTAGCGGGCTTATTCCCCTACGAGCAGTACTTC.

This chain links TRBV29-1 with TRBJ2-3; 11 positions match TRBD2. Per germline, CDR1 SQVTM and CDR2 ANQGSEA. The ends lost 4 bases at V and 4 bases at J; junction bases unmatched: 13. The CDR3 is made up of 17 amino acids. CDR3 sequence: CSVGGTSGPRGPDTQYF. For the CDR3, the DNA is TGCAGCGTTGGCGGGACTAGCGGTCCCAGGGGCCCAGATACGCAGTATTTT.

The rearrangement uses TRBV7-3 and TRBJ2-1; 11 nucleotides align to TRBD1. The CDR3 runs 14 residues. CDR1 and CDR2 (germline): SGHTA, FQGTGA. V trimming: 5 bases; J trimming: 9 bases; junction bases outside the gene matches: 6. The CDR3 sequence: CASSGGQGGGEQFF. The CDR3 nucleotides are TGTGCCAGCAGCGGGGGACAGGGGGGCGGTGAGCAGTTCTTC.

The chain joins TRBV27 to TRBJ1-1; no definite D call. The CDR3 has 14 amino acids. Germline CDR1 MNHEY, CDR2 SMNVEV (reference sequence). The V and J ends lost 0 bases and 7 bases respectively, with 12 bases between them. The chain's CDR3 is CASSLSAGIDEAFF. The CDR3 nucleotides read TGTGCCAGCAGTTTATCAGCCGGAATAGATGAAGCTTTCTTT.

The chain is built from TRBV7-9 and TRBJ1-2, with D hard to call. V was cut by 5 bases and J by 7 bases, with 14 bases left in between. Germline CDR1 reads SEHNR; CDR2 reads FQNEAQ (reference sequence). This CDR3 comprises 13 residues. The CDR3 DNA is TGTGCCAGCAGCCCCAAAGATTTGAGTGGCTACACCTTC. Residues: CASSPKDLSGYTF.

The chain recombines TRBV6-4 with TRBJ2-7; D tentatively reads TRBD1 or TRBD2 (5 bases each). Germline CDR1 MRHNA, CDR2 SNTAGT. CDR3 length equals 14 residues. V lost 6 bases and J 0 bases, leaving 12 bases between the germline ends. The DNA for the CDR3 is TGTGCCAGCAGAGGGACCGCGAGCTCCTACGAGCAGTACTTC. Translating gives CASRGTASSYEQYF.

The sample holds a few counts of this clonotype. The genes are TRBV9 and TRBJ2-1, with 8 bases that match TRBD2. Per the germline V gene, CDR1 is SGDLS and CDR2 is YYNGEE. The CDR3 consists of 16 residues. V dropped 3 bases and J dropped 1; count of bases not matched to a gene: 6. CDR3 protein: CASSGAAGVSYNEQFF. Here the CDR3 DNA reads TGTGCCAGCAGCGGCGCAGCGGGGGTTTCCTACAATGAGCAGTTCTTC.

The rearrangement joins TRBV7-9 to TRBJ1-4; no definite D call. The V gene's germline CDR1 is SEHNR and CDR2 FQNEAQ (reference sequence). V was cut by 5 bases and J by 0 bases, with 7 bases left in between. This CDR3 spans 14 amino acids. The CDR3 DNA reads TGTGCCAGCAGCCCGACAACAACTAATGAAAAACTGTTTTTT. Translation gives CASSPTTTNEKLFF. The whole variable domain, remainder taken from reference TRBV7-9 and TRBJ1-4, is DTGVSQNPRHKITKRGQNVTFRCDPISEHNRLYWYRQTLGQGPEFLTYFQNEAQLEKSRLLSDRFSAERPKGSFSTLEIQRTEQGDSAMYLCASSPTTTNEKLFFGSGTQLSVL.

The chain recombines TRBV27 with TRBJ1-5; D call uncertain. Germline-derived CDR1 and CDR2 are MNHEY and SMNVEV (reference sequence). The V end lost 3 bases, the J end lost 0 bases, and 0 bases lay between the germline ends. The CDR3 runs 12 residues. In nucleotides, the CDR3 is TGTGCCAGCAGTTTTAGCAATCAGCCCCAGCATTTT. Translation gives CASSFSNQPQHF.

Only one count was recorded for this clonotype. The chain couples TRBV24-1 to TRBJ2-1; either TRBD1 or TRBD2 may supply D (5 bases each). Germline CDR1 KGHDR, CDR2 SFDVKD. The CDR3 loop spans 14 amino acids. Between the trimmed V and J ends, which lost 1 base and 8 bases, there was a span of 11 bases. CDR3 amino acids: CATSDFGGSDEQFF. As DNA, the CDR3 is TGTGCCACCAGTGATTTTGGGGGTAGCGATGAGCAGTTCTTC.

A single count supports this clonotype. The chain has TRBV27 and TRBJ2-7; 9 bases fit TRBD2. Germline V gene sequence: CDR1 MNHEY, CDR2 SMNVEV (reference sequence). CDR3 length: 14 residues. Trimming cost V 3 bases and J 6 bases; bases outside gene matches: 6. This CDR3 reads CASSFSGGSGEQYV. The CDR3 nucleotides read TGTGCCAGCAGTTTTAGCGGGGGCAGTGGCGAGCAGTACGTC.

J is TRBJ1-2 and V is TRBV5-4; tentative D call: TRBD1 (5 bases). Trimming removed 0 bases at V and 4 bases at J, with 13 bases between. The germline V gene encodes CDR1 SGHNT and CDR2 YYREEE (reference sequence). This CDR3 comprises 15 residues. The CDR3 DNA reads TGTGCCAGCAGCTTGGGGGACGGTCAACCCTATGGCTACACCTTC. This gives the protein CASSLGDGQPYGYTF.

In nucleotides, the CDR3 is TGTGCCAGTTGCCGAAGGACAGGGAGCACAGATACGCAGTATTTT. Protein product: CASCRRTGSTDTQYF. The genes are TRBV19 and TRBJ2-3; 8 nucleotides align to TRBD1. After removal of 8 bases from V and 0 bases from J, the junction contained 7 bases not matched to a gene. Germline loops: CDR1 LNHDA, CDR2 SQIVND (reference sequence). The CDR3 loop spans 15 amino acids. The complete variable domain, with remaining parts taken from reference TRBV19 and TRBJ2-3, reads DGGITQSPKYLFRKEGQNVTLSCEQNLNHDAMYWYRQDPGQGLRLIYYSQIVNDFQKGDIAEGYSVSREKKESFPLTVTSAQKNPTAFYLCASCRRTGSTDTQYFGPGTRLTVL.

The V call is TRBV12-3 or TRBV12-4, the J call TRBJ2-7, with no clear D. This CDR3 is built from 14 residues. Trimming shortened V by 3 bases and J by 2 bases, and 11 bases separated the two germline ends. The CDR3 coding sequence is TGTGCCAGCAGTTTGGTGGTACATCCCTACGAGCAGTACTTC. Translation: CASSLVVHPYEQYF.

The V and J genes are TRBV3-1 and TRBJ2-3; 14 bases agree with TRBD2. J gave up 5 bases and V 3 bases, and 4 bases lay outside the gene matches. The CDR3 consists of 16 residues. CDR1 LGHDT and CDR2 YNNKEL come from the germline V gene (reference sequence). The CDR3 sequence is CASSQAGLAGEDTQYF. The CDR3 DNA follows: TGTGCCAGCAGCCAGGCGGGACTAGCGGGGGAAGATACGCAGTATTTT.

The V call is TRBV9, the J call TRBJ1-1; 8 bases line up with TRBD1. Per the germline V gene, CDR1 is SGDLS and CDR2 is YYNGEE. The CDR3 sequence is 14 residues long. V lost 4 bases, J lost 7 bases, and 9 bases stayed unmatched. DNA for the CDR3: TGTGCCAGCAGCCCGCAACCTACAGGGGGTGAAGCTTTCTTT. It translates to CASSPQPTGGEAFF.

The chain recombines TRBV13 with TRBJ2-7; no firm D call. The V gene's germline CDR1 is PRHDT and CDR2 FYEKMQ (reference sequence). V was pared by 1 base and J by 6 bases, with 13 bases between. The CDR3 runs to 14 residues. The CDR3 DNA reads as TGTGCCAGCAGCTTAGCAGCAGTCGGCCCCGAGCAGTACTTC. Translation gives CASSLAAVGPEQYF.

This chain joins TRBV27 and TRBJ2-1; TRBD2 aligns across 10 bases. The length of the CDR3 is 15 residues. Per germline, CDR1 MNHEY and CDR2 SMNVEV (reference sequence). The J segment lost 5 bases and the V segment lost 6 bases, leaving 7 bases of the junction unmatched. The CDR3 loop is CASSISGGLNNEQFF. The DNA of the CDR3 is TGTGCCAGCAGCATTAGCGGGGGGCTGAACAATGAGCAGTTCTTC.

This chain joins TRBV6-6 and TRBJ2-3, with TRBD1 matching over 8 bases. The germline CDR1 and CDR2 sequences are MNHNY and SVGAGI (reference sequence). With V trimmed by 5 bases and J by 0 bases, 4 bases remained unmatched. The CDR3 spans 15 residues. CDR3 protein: CASSPGQGSTDTQYF. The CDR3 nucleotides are TGTGCCAGCAGTCCAGGACAGGGTAGCACAGATACGCAGTATTTT.